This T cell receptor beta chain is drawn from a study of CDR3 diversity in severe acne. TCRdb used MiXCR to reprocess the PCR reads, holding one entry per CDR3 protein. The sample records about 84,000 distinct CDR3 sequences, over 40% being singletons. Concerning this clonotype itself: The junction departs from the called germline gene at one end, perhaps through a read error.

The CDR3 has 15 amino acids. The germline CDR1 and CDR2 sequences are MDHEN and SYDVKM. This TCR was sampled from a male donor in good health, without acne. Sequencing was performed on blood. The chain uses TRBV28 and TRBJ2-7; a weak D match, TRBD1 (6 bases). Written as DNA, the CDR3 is TGTGCCAGCACCGCACAGGGAGACTGGTCCTACGAGCGGTACTTC. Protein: CASTAQGDWSYERYF. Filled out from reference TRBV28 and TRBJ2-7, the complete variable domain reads DVKVTQSSRYLVKRTGEKVFLECVQDMDHENMFWYRQDPGLGLRLIYFSYDVKMKEKGDIPEGYSVSREKKERFSLILESASTNQTSMYLCASTAQGDWSYERYFGPGTRLTVT.